This is a list of T cell receptor beta chains from one sample in a study of OX40 agonist ivuxolimab in advanced cancers. TCRdb keeps only in-frame clones here, not all; method: immunoSEQ multiplex PCR. The sample lists 35,000 to 40,000 clones, roughly four fifths occurring once. The source was CD4+ or CD8+ T cells sorted from blood, collected in a trial of the OX40 agonist ivuxolimab. The receptors come from an adult with an advanced solid tumor such as melanoma, head and neck, liver or kidney cancer. Both conserved end residues are part of each CDR3. D genes are given only for firm matches. Rows give clone size only sometimes, using once, few, many, or a class for an expanded clone.

TGTGCCAGCAGCGACAGGACTAATTCACCCCTCCACTTT	CASSDRTNSPLHF	TRBJ1-6	-	TRBV11-2	-
TGTGCCAGCGCGGGGACTAGCTCTTACAATGAGCAGTTCTTC	CASAGTSSYNEQFF	TRBJ2-1	TRBD2	TRBV11-1	-
TGTGCCAGCAGCTCAACCGGGACAATGAACACTGAAGCTTTCTTT	CASSSTGTMNTEAFF	TRBJ1-1	-	TRBV7-3	-
TGTGCCTGGAGTAAACAGGGGGCAGGGGTCAATCAGCCCCAGCATTTT	CAWSKQGAGVNQPQHF	TRBJ1-5	TRBD1	TRBV30	-
TGCGCCAGCAGCCAAGGGACTGCCGGGGGGGGAAACACCATATATTTT	CASSQGTAGGGNTIYF	TRBJ1-3	-	TRBV4-1	-
TGTGCCAGCATTCCTTCGGGGATCCCAAAAAGGAATGAAAAACTGTTTTTT	CASIPSGIPKRNEKLFF	TRBJ1-4	-	TRBV27	-
TGTGCCAGTAGCCCCATGGTAGGAGTGAACACCGGGGAGCTGTTTTTT	CASSPMVGVNTGELFF	TRBJ2-2	-	TRBV19	few
TGTGCCAGCAGCTTAAATAGGGACGCCTACGAGCAGTACTTC	CASSLNRDAYEQYF	TRBJ2-7	-	TRBV7-9	-
TGTGCCAGCAGTGAAAGGGCAGGGGAAGGTGAAAAACTGTTTTTT	CASSERAGEGEKLFF	TRBJ1-4	-	TRBV6-1	-
TGTGCCAGCAGTGAAGAAGCGGCAGGGCGACAAGAGACCCAGTACTTC	CASSEEAAGRQETQYF	TRBJ2-5	-	TRBV6-1	-
TGTGCCAGCTCACCTCGGACAGGAGCAAAAACCTACGAGCAGTACTTC	CASSPRTGAKTYEQYF	TRBJ2-7	TRBD1	TRBV18	few
TGTGCCAGCAGCTTAGGTACCGGGCCCGGGGTGGCCAACGTCCTGACTTTC	CASSLGTGPGVANVLTF	TRBJ2-6	-	TRBV7-6	-
TGTGCCAGCACCTGGGACAGCCTCCAAGAGACCCAGTACTTC	CASTWDSLQETQYF	TRBJ2-5	TRBD1	TRBV5-4	few
TGTGCCAGCTCACCGCGCGGCCAAATGACTAGGGTTTCCTACGAGCAGTACTTC	CASSPRGQMTRVSYEQYF	TRBJ2-7	-	TRBV18	once
TGTGCCAGCAGCTTAGAAGGGACTAGCTACAATGAGCAGTTCTTC	CASSLEGTSYNEQFF	TRBJ2-1	TRBD2	TRBV7-6	-
TGTGCCAGCTCACCTCAGGCCATTGCAGGAGTCGGGCAGCCCCAGCATTTT	CASSPQAIAGVGQPQHF	TRBJ1-5	-	TRBV18	-
TGTGCCAGCAGCTTAGTCGGGCAGATAACCTACGAGCAGTACTTC	CASSLVGQITYEQYF	TRBJ2-7	-	TRBV7-9	-
TGTGCCAGCAGCTTAGAGCCGGGATCACCCCTCCACTTT	CASSLEPGSPLHF	TRBJ1-6	-	TRBV11-2	few
TGTGCCAGCAGCGGCCGGATTAGAGCCACCGGGGAGCTGTTTTTT	CASSGRIRATGELFF	TRBJ2-2	-	TRBV7-9	-
TGTGCCAGCAGCTTAGCGGGCCCCTCTCTCCGGGAGCTGTTTTTT	CASSLAGPSLRELFF	TRBJ2-2	-	TRBV7-9	once
TGTGCCAGCAGCGTAGATGTGGCAGATACGCAGTATTTT	CASSVDVADTQYF	TRBJ2-3	-	TRBV9	-
TGTGCCAGCACCTTTGCCGGGACAGGGGGCAGGGATGAGCAGTTCTTC	CASTFAGTGGRDEQFF	TRBJ2-1	TRBD1	TRBV28	-
TGTGCCAGCAGTTTATGGTTCGATTGGGGACTAGCGGATAGCTCCTACAATGAGCAGTTCTTC	CASSLWFDWGLADSSYNEQFF	TRBJ2-1	TRBD2	TRBV28	-
TGTGCCAGCAGCTTGGAGGTGACAGGGCGCAATGAGCAGTTCTTC	CASSLEVTGRNEQFF	TRBJ2-1	TRBD1	TRBV5-4	-
TGTGCCAGCAGCCCCCAGGTTATCGGTGAAAAACTGTTTTTT	CASSPQVIGEKLFF	TRBJ1-4	-	TRBV14	-
TGTGCCAGCAACCTACCGTATAGCAATCAGCCCCAGCATTTT	CASNLPYSNQPQHF	TRBJ1-5	-	TRBV28	-
TGTGCCAGCAGCTGGGGTAGCGGGGGCGAGACCCAGTACTTC	CASSWGSGGETQYF	TRBJ2-5	TRBD2	TRBV7-9	-
TGTGCCAGCAGCTTCACAGGGGGGTTGGAGACCCAGTACTTC	CASSFTGGLETQYF	TRBJ2-5	TRBD1	TRBV5-6	-
TGTGCCAGCAGCGTAGCTCCGGGACAGGGAGCCTACGAGCAGTACTTC	CASSVAPGQGAYEQYF	TRBJ2-7	TRBD1	TRBV9	once
TGTGCCAGCAGCTTACAATTTGGAGATGAGCAGTTCTTC	CASSLQFGDEQFF	TRBJ2-1	-	TRBV7-3	-
TGCAGCGTTAAGGCGGTGCTGACAGAGAACACTGAAGCTTTCTTT	CSVKAVLTENTEAFF	TRBJ1-1	-	TRBV29-1	-
TGTGCCAGCACAACGATGCTAGGCGGGTCTGGGGCCAACGTCCTGACTTTC	CASTTMLGGSGANVLTF	TRBJ2-6	-	TRBV9	-
TGTGCCAGCTCACCAGGACTTTCAGGCACAGATACGCAGTATTTT	CASSPGLSGTDTQYF	TRBJ2-3	-	TRBV18	-
TGTGCCAGCAGTTCGACCCAAACGCAGTATTTT	CASSSTQTQYF	TRBJ2-3	-	TRBV28	-
TGCGCCAGCAGCCCAGGGGGGGGGCGAGAGACCCAGTACTTC	CASSPGGGRETQYF	TRBJ2-5	-	TRBV5-1	-
TGTGCCAGCAGCGTAGAAGGGTTTGAAAACACCATATATTTT	CASSVEGFENTIYF	TRBJ1-3	-	TRBV9	-
TGTGCCAGCTCACCAACATGGAGCTCTGGAAACACCATATATTTT	CASSPTWSSGNTIYF	TRBJ1-3	-	TRBV18	once
TGTGCCAGCTCCCGATCCTACGAGCAGTACTTC	CASSRSYEQYF	TRBJ2-7	-	TRBV18	once
TGTGCCAGCAGTGAAACACCCCCTCGGACGGATGAAAAACTGTTTTTT	CASSETPPRTDEKLFF	TRBJ1-4	-	TRBV6-1	once
TGTGCCAGCAGTTTATCATATCCGGGACAGGGAAGATCCGGGGAGCTGTTTTTT	CASSLSYPGQGRSGELFF	TRBJ2-2	TRBD1	TRBV27	-
TGTGCCAGCAGCGTAGGGACCGGGACCCCCTACGAGCAGTACTTC	CASSVGTGTPYEQYF	TRBJ2-7	-	TRBV9	-
TGTGCCAGCAGCCTACGGACAGGGGGTTTAGAGAAGCAGTTCTTC	CASSLRTGGLEKQFF	TRBJ2-1	TRBD1	TRBV5-4	-
TGTGCCAGCTCACCACAATTTGAAGGCGGGACGGGAAATTCACCCCTCCACTTT	CASSPQFEGGTGNSPLHF	TRBJ1-6	-	TRBV18	-
TGCGCCAGCAGCTTTTGGCGGGGGACAACTAACACCGGGGAGCTGTTTTTT	CASSFWRGTTNTGELFF	TRBJ2-2	-	TRBV5-1	-
TGTGCCAGCAGTTCGCTAGCGGGTCACCTCTCTGGGGCCAACGTCCTGACTTTC	CASSSLAGHLSGANVLTF	TRBJ2-6	TRBD2	TRBV27	few
TGTGCCAGTAGTCCACAAGGCCTAGGTGGCAATCAGCCCCAGCATTTT	CASSPQGLGGNQPQHF	TRBJ1-5	-	TRBV19	-
TGTGCCAGCAGCGGGAGCGGTATGGGACTAGCGGGAAGCAATGAGCAGTTCTTC	CASSGSGMGLAGSNEQFF	TRBJ2-1	TRBD2	TRBV9	-
TGTGCCAGCTCACCGGGGGGGAGTAGGGATGAGCAGTTCTTC	CASSPGGSRDEQFF	TRBJ2-1	TRBD2	TRBV18	-
TGTGCCAGCAGTGGGCGCGCGGCTATCTACAATGAGCAGTTCTTC	CASSGRAAIYNEQFF	TRBJ2-1	-	TRBV25-1	-
TGTGCCAGTAGACTAGCGGGGGGGACCTACAATGAGCAGTTCTTC	CASRLAGGTYNEQFF	TRBJ2-1	TRBD2	TRBV19	-
TGTGCCAGCGAACAGGGCTACGAGCAGTACTTC	CASEQGYEQYF	TRBJ2-7	-	TRBV2	-
TGTGCCAGTAGTATTAAGGGACTAGCGGAAAATGAGCAGTTCTTC	CASSIKGLAENEQFF	TRBJ2-1	TRBD2	TRBV19	-
TGTGCCAGTAGTCCTCGGGTTCAGGGATCGGCCTCACCCCTCCACTTT	CASSPRVQGSASPLHF	TRBJ1-6	-	TRBV19	-
TGCGCCAGCAGCCAAGAGTACACCCTCGGACTAGCGGACACCTACGAGCAGTACTTC	CASSQEYTLGLADTYEQYF	TRBJ2-7	TRBD2	TRBV4-1	-